This TCR beta chain was recorded in a study of human T cells and chemical hapten exposure. Study details: A 2 cm by 2 cm inner upper arm patch received 2% DPC for sensitization. Findings and caveats of the study: Versus controls, expanded TCRs had significantly more large CDR3 similarity clusters.

The CDR3 spans 13 residues. V was trimmed by 1 base and J by 7 bases, leaving 8 bases between them. Germline-derived CDR1 and CDR2 are MGHRA and YSYEKL. Indicated time point: pre-sensitization, week 0. Sample treatment: therapeutic diphenylcyclopropenone sensitization with weekly scalp DPC. Blood, whole and unfractionated, served as the source for total RNA extraction. One entry per CDR3 protein results from TCRdb running MiXCR on the RACE reads. The sample includes approximately 50,000 distinct CDR3 sequences, approximately 10% of them seen just once. This clonotype was counted many times. Its specificity is not known.

Material: whole blood, obtained in connection with sensitization to the hapten diphenylcyclopropenone (DPC). The V call is TRBV4-1, the J call TRBJ1-5, with D unclear. The sequence was collected from a woman in her 30s with alopecia areata. Some clones in this sample may be carry-over from other donors' samples. CDR3 amino acids: CASSQGEGQPQHF. The DNA of the CDR3 is TGCGCCAGCAGCCAAGGGGAGGGCCAGCCCCAGCATTTT.